Listed below are T cell receptor beta chains from one sample, sequenced in a study of T-cell memory formation after mild COVID-19. Each CDR3 protein is one row after TCRdb ran MiXCR on the 5' RACE reads. Seen here are roughly 280,000 distinct CDR3 sequences, approximately 8% observed once, and the top ten hold roughly 22%. The sequenced sample consisted of PBMCs or a T cell subset sorted from them (not recorded which). These receptors were obtained from a man between 18 and 35 years old who had mild COVID-19 (a few samples of this study predate the infection). Cell type and time point are not known. The CDR3 runs from the conserved cysteine through the conserved F or W. D genes are given only for firm matches. Not every row has a clone size; where given, it reads once, few, many or a size class.

V,size,D,J,CDR3,DNA
TRBV20-1,NA,NA,TRBJ2-7,CSARSRHASWEQYF,TGCAGTGCTAGATCCCGACACGCTTCTTGGGAGCAGTACTTC
TRBV12-3/TRBV12-4,many,NA,TRBJ2-3,CASSLSGTGLAQYF,TGTGCCAGCAGTTTGTCAGGGACGGGCCTGGCGCAGTATTTT
TRBV15,NA,TRBD2,TRBJ2-5,CATNSVGGGVWGETQYF,TGTGCCACCAATTCCGTCGGCGGGGGGGTCTGGGGTGAGACCCAGTACTTC
TRBV20-1,many,NA,TRBJ1-3,CSAKDRSSGNTIYF,TGCAGTGCCAAGGACAGAAGCTCTGGAAACACCATATATTTT
TRBV10-3,NA,TRBD2,TRBJ2-1,CAISEFSSGTSSRNEQFF,TGTGCCATCAGTGAATTCTCCTCTGGGACTAGCTCCCGCAATGAGCAGTTCTTC
TRBV12-3/TRBV12-4,few,NA,TRBJ2-2,CASSNTYTPGELFF,TGTGCCAGCAGCAACACATACACCCCCGGGGAGCTGTTTTTT
TRBV5-1,few,NA,TRBJ2-7,CASRVPGNYEQYF,TGCGCCAGCAGAGTCCCGGGGAACTACGAGCAGTACTTC
TRBV5-1,NA,TRBD1,TRBJ1-4,CASSFLGQGTNEKLFF,TGCGCCAGCAGCTTCCTGGGACAGGGGACTAATGAAAAACTGTTTTTT
TRBV5-5,NA,TRBD1,TRBJ1-2,CASSPFPGTGVGYGYTF,TGTGCCAGCAGCCCTTTTCCCGGGACAGGGGTAGGGTATGGCTACACCTTC
TRBV6-2/TRBV6-3,few,NA,TRBJ2-2,CASGPGELFF,TGTGCCAGCGGCCCCGGGGAGCTGTTTTTT
TRBV9,NA,TRBD1,TRBJ2-2,CASSATGAGELFF,TGTGCCAGCAGCGCGACAGGGGCCGGGGAGCTGTTTTTT
TRBV5-1,few,TRBD1,TRBJ1-1,CASSLEVWWGQPYAEAFF,TGCGCCAGCAGCTTGGAAGTCTGGTGGGGACAGCCTTACGCTGAAGCTTTCTTT
TRBV6-5,many,TRBD1,TRBJ1-2,CASRVTGVDYGYTF,TGTGCCAGCAGAGTGACAGGGGTTGACTATGGCTACACCTTC
TRBV4-3,many,TRBD1,TRBJ1-2,CASSQEGRGLDGYTF,TGCGCCAGCAGCCAAGAGGGCAGGGGGCTCGATGGCTACACCTTC
TRBV7-2,few,TRBD2,TRBJ2-3,CASSLGLAPNTQYF,TGTGCCAGCAGCTTGGGACTAGCCCCCAATACGCAGTATTTT
TRBV24-1,few,NA,TRBJ2-3,CATSTRGRGSTDTQYF,TGTGCCACCAGTACCCGTGGGCGGGGCAGCACAGATACGCAGTATTTT
TRBV7-6,many,NA,TRBJ2-5,CASTTPQTQYF,TGTGCCAGCACCACGCCTCAGACCCAGTACTTC
TRBV18,many,TRBD2,TRBJ2-7,CASSPGLAETYEQYF,TGTGCCAGCTCACCCGGACTAGCGGAGACATACGAGCAGTACTTC
TRBV12-3/TRBV12-4,NA,NA,TRBJ1-2,CASSPSYFNYGYTF,TGTGCCAGCAGTCCGTCCTATTTTAACTATGGCTACACCTTC
TRBV28,NA,NA,TRBJ1-6,CASRPWSLENSPLHF,TGTGCCAGCAGACCTTGGTCCCTGGAAAATTCACCCCTCCACTTT
TRBV20-1,NA,NA,TRBJ1-2,CSARDPRASDDYTF,TGCAGTGCTAGAGATCCCCGGGCCTCGGATGACTACACCTTC
TRBV3-1,few,NA,TRBJ1-4,CASSDTGTTTEKLFF,TGTGCCAGCAGTGATACCGGGACCACTACTGAAAAACTGTTTTTT
TRBV20-1,few,NA,TRBJ2-2,CSARDLDTGELFF,TGCAGTGCTCGGGACCTGGACACCGGGGAGCTGTTTTTT
TRBV27,few,TRBD2,TRBJ2-4,CASSLSAGGLKNIQYF,TGTGCCAGCAGTTTGTCTGCGGGGGGCCTGAAAAACATTCAGTACTTC
TRBV7-3,NA,NA,TRBJ2-3,CASSLGELGTQYF,TGTGCCAGCAGCTTAGGCGAGCTTGGTACGCAGTATTTT
TRBV20-1,NA,NA,TRBJ1-6,CSASWGSSYNSPLHF,TGCAGTGCTAGTTGGGGCAGCTCCTATAATTCACCCCTCCACTTT
TRBV7-8,few,TRBD1,TRBJ2-5,CASSQGAGVAETQYF,TGTGCCAGCAGCCAGGGGGCAGGAGTTGCGGAGACCCAGTACTTC
TRBV12-3/TRBV12-4,many,NA,TRBJ2-7,CASRPDRSRSYEQYF,TGTGCCAGCAGACCCGACAGGAGCAGATCCTACGAGCAGTACTTC
TRBV3-1,NA,NA,TRBJ2-5,CASSQAGRAKETQYF,TGTGCCAGCAGCCAAGCGGGTCGGGCAAAAGAGACCCAGTACTTC